Below, 10 T cell receptor beta chains from the same sample are listed, as sequenced in a study of shared clonotypes between healthy human individuals. Profiling relied on immunoSEQ multiplex PCR, and the TCRdb table lists in-frame clones only, not all of them. Among approximately 1.9 million clones listed, approximately 92% were seen once. CD45RO negativity and positive selection for CCR7 defined naive CD8 cells, a population that excluded terminally differentiated effector memory CD45RA+ cells. Sequencing used naive CD8+ T cells from PBMCs. The origin of the receptors is a man aged 18 to 29 in good health. Some clones in this sample may be carry-over from other donors' samples.

The V call is TRBV19, the J call TRBJ2-7; D may be TRBD1 (6 bases). CDR1 and CDR2 (germline): LNHDA, SQIVND (reference sequence). The CDR3 is 12 amino acids. V gave up 9 bases and J gave up 4 bases, with 13 bases separating them. CDR3 region: CASGTQIYEQYF. Written as DNA, the CDR3 is TGTGCCAGCGGGACACAGATATACGAGCAGTACTTC.

As for this clone: The sample carries other DNA sequences with the same CDR3. V usage is TRBV9 and J usage is TRBJ2-1; the D is unclear. Trimming removed 3 bases from V and 5 bases from J, with 3 bases in between. From germline, CDR1 is SGDLS and CDR2 YYNGEE. The CDR3 loop spans 11 amino acids. The CDR3 region is CASSANNEQFF. CDR3 nucleotides: TGTGCCAGCAGCGCTAACAATGAGCAGTTCTTC. Together with reference TRBV9 and TRBJ2-1, the CDR3 gives the full variable domain: DSGVTQTPKHLITATGQRVTLRCSPRSGDLSVYWYQQSLDQGLQFLIQYYNGEERAKGNILERFSAQQFPDLHSELNLSSLELGDSALYFCASSANNEQFFGPGTRLTVL.

V gene TRBV4-1 combines with J gene TRBJ2-7, with D uncertain. This CDR3 region has 15 residues. From germline, CDR1 is MGHRA and CDR2 YSYEKL. With 0 bases removed from V and 0 bases from J, the gap between germline ends came to 9 bases. CDR3 sequence: CASSQDLQYSYEQYF. CDR3 bases: TGCGCCAGCAGCCAAGATTTACAGTACTCCTACGAGCAGTACTTC.

The genes are TRBV4-1 and TRBJ2-1; 9 bases are a match to TRBD2. CDR1 and CDR2 from the germline V gene are MGHRA and YSYEKL. J lost 0 bases, V lost 3 bases, and 3 bases had no gene match. The CDR3 contains 16 residues. The CDR3 sequence is CASSHKRGDSYNEQFF. The CDR3 DNA follows: TGCGCCAGCAGCCATAAGCGGGGGGACTCCTACAATGAGCAGTTCTTC.

The rearrangement uses TRBV5-5 and TRBJ2-2; no definite D call. CDR3 length: 14 amino acids. The V gene lost 2 bases and the J gene lost 1 base, with 6 bases spanning the gap. Germline loops: CDR1 SGHKS, CDR2 YYEKEE (reference sequence). CDR3 sequence: CASSFGGNTGELFF. The DNA for the CDR3 is TGTGCCAGCAGCTTTGGTGGGAACACCGGGGAGCTGTTTTTT.

Written as DNA, the CDR3 is TGTGCCAGCAGAACACAGGGGAGCGAGCAGTACTTC. It encodes CASRTQGSEQYF. The rearrangement joins TRBV6-5 to TRBJ2-7; 7 bases map to TRBD1. CDR3 size: 12 residues. Germline assignment: CDR1 MNHEY and CDR2 SVGAGI. Losses at the gene ends were 6 bases for V and 6 bases for J; bases not matched to a gene: 5.

The rearrangement links TRBV27 to TRBJ2-1; weak D call: TRBD1 (6 bases). The CDR3 sequence is 15 residues long. The germline V and J ends were trimmed by 5 bases and 3 bases, with 14 bases remaining between them. The V gene's germline CDR1 is MNHEY and CDR2 SMNVEV (reference sequence). The DNA for the CDR3 is TGTGCCAGCAGTCCATGGGGGCAGGGCTACAATGAGCAGTTCTTC. Amino acids: CASSPWGQGYNEQFF.

The J gene is TRBJ2-5, the V gene TRBV5-1; D could derive from TRBD1 or TRBD2 (7 bases each). This CDR3 has 17 residues. V shed 0 bases and J shed 1 base, with 16 bases lying between them. In germline, CDR1 is SGHRS, CDR2 YFSETQ. Here the CDR3 DNA reads TGCGCCAGCAGCTTGGTTCCAGGGGGACTATTCCAAGAGACCCAGTACTTC. The encoded protein is CASSLVPGGLFQETQYF. Combining the CDR3 with reference TRBV5-1 and TRBJ2-5 gives the whole variable domain KAGVTQTPRYLIKTRGQQVTLSCSPISGHRSVSWYQQTPGQGLQFLFEYFSETQRNKGNFPGRFSGRQFSNSRSEMNVSTLELGDSALYLCASSLVPGGLFQETQYFGPGTRLLVL.

The J gene is TRBJ1-1, the V gene TRBV25-1, with D hard to call. The V and J ends lost 6 bases and 12 bases respectively, with 5 bases between them. Looked up from germline, CDR1 is MGHDK and CDR2 is SYGVNS. This CDR3 spans 8 amino acids. The CDR3 DNA reads as TGTGCCAGCAGGGTGACTTTCTTT. This sequence encodes CASRVTFF. Drawing the rest from reference TRBV25-1 and TRBJ1-1, the complete variable domain is EADIYQTPRYLVIGTGKKITLECSQTMGHDKMYWYQQDPGMELHLIHYSYGVNSTEKGDLSSESTVSRIRTEHFPLTLESARPSHTSQYLCASRVTFFGQGTRLTVV.

The chain links TRBV11-1 to TRBJ2-1, with D possibly being TRBD2 (5 bases). Per germline, CDR1 SGHAT and CDR2 FQDESV (reference sequence). V was cut by 1 base and J by 4 bases, with 14 bases left in between. The CDR3 has 16 residues. This CDR3 is CASSLDPRAGYNEQFF. DNA for the CDR3: TGTGCCAGCAGCTTAGACCCGAGGGCCGGTTACAATGAGCAGTTCTTC.